What follows are 10 T cell receptor beta chains derived from one specimen sequenced in a study of post-analysis software for immune sequencing data. TCR beta libraries were prepared from cDNA with unique molecular identifiers. TCRdb fed the PCR reads into MiXCR, producing one record per CDR3 protein. The sample has about 400,000 distinct CDR3 sequences; roughly 30% are singletons. The study, taken as a whole, reports: Elevated frequency relative to controls characterized four to six TRBV segments in patients, TRBV5-6, TRBV5-1 and TRBV20-1 among them.

These TCRs' antigens remain unknown. Specimen: blood. These receptor sequences come from a girl between 5 and 17 years old with multiple sclerosis.

This clonotype was found a few times. CDR3 nucleotide sequence: TGTGCCAGCAGTACGGACCGGAAAGCTTTCTTT. Residues: CASSTDRKAFF. V and J are TRBV28 and TRBJ1-1; D is unclear. In germline, CDR1 is MDHEN, CDR2 SYDVKM. This CDR3 contains 11 residues. Trimming cost V 5 bases and J 9 bases, with 10 bases left between them.

This clonotype was observed a few times. This chain uses TRBV19 with TRBJ2-1, with 8 bases lining up with TRBD1. This CDR3 contains 15 residues. Germline trimming cut 3 bases from V and 1 base from J; bases unmatched to any gene: 2. CDR1 is LNHDA, CDR2 SQIVND, per germline (reference sequence). Here the CDR3 DNA reads TGTGCCAGTAGTATTACAGGGGGGTCCTACAATGAGCAGTTCTTC. This gives the protein CASSITGGSYNEQFF.

This CDR3 is CASSLQLAGGKTQYF. In DNA, the CDR3 is TGTGCCAGCAGCTTACAACTAGCGGGGGGGAAGACCCAGTACTTC. The chain uses TRBV7-3 and TRBJ2-5; TRBD2 aligns across 13 bases. Germline V gene sequence: CDR1 SGHTA, CDR2 FQGTGA. The CDR3 totals 15 residues. Unmatched junction bases numbered 3, after V lost 2 bases and J lost 6 bases.

Notes on this clonotype: A single base separates this from a much larger clone, so it may be a read error. The chain uses TRBV4-3 and TRBJ1-6; D is unclear. Germline loops: CDR1 LGHNA, CDR2 YSLEER. Trimming removed 0 bases from V and 10 bases from J, with 13 bases in between. The CDR3 totals 15 residues. The CDR3 loop reads CASSQDFKEGSPLHF. The DNA for the CDR3 is TGCGCCAGCAGCCAAGATTTCAAGGAAGGCTCACCCCTCCACTTT.

The J gene is TRBJ1-5, the V gene TRBV9, with no clear D. CDR1 is SGDLS and CDR2 is YYNGEE in the germline V gene. This CDR3 has 15 residues. V lost 0 bases and J lost 4, with 11 bases in between. CDR3 residues: CASSVDGDNNQPQHF. The CDR3 DNA sequence: TGTGCCAGCAGCGTAGACGGCGACAATAATCAGCCCCAGCATTTT.

At least ten counts were recorded for this clonotype. The chain couples TRBV6-1 to TRBJ2-4; weak D call: TRBD2 (5 bases). This CDR3 region has 13 residues. The germline V gene encodes CDR1 MNHNS and CDR2 SASEGT. V lost 2 bases to trimming and J lost 7 bases, with 9 bases between them. The CDR3 DNA is TGTGCCAGCAGTGAACGTCGAGGGAACATTCAGTACTTC. Amino acid sequence: CASSERRGNIQYF.

CDR3 residues: CSARVAGALYNEQFF. CDR3 DNA sequence: TGCAGTGCTAGAGTAGCGGGGGCCTTATACAATGAGCAGTTCTTC. The rearrangement joins TRBV20-1 to TRBJ2-1; TRBD2 matches 9 bases. Germline CDR1 is DFQATT and CDR2 is SNEGSKA (reference sequence). CDR3 size: 15 residues. With 1 base clipped from V and 4 bases from J, the junction kept 5 bases outside the gene matches.

V and J are TRBV12-3 or TRBV12-4 and TRBJ2-7; 7 bases are a match to TRBD1. The CDR3 consists of 14 residues. V was clipped by 5 bases and J by 3 bases; unmatched bases: 7. In nucleotides, the CDR3 is TGTGCCAGCAGTGCCTGGGACAGCCTCTACGAGCAGTACTTC. It codes for CASSAWDSLYEQYF.

The rearrangement uses TRBV7-3 and TRBJ2-1; D is possibly TRBD1 (8 bases). V was pared by 5 bases and J by 2 bases, with 19 bases between. The length of the CDR3 is 17 residues. CDR1 SGHTA and CDR2 FQGTGA come from the germline V gene. CDR3 sequence: CASSPGGQGGTYNEQFF. As DNA, the CDR3 is TGTGCCAGCAGCCCAGGCGGACAGGGAGGGACCTACAATGAGCAGTTCTTC. The full variable domain, completed using reference TRBV7-3 and TRBJ2-1, is GAGVSQTPSNKVTEKGKYVELRCDPISGHTALYWYRQSLGQGPEFLIYFQGTGAADDSGLPNDRFFAVRPEGSVSTLKIQRTERGDSAVYLCASSPGGQGGTYNEQFFGPGTRLTVL.

This clonotype was seen only a few times. This chain connects TRBV12-3 or TRBV12-4 to TRBJ1-2; 9 bases agree with TRBD1. V lost 6 bases and J lost 4; bases outside the gene matches: 12. CDR3 length equals 16 residues. The CDR3 sequence: CASRAPGTGQGYGYTF. The CDR3 DNA sequence: TGTGCCAGCAGGGCACCCGGGACAGGGCAGGGCTATGGCTACACCTTC.